The 32 T cell receptor beta chains below all came from one sample that was sequenced in a study of T cell changes during pregnancy in multiple sclerosis. Assay used: immunoSEQ multiplex PCR; TCRdb lists only in-frame clones, some missing. The sample includes just over 55,000 clones, around 90% seen only once; the top ten take 3.6%. The sequencing here drew on peripheral blood, taken after pregnancy. The receptor set was obtained from a female donor in good health, enrolled as a control in a pregnancy study.

This clone was seen once. V and J are TRBV10-2 and TRBJ2-2, with 7 bases that match TRBD1. CDR1 is WSHSY and CDR2 is SAAADI in the germline V gene. This CDR3 has 14 amino acids. V lost 8 bases and J lost 1; bases outside the gene matches: 4. The CDR3 DNA is TGCGCCAGCGGGGGACAGTTGAACACCGGGGAGCTGTTTTTT. This translates into CASGGQLNTGELFF.

The chain has TRBV28 and TRBJ1-1; D gene ambiguous. This CDR3 region has 14 residues. Between the trimmed V and J ends, which lost 5 bases and 0 bases, there was a span of 10 bases. Germline values: CDR1 MDHEN, CDR2 SYDVKM. The CDR3, as DNA: TGTGCCAGCAGTCCCCACCGGGTGAACACTGAAGCTTTCTTT. This sequence encodes CASSPHRVNTEAFF.

The V call is TRBV4-2, the J call TRBJ2-1; 12 bases are shared with TRBD1. The CDR3 is 16 amino acids. Germline values: CDR1 LGHNA, CDR2 YNFKEQ. The trim removed 0 bases at V and 7 bases at J, leaving 4 bases unmatched. CDR3 in amino acids: CASSQDQGQGANEQFF. In nucleotides, the CDR3 is TGTGCCAGCAGCCAAGATCAGGGACAGGGGGCAAATGAGCAGTTCTTC.

This clone was detected a few times. The gene calls are TRBV28 and TRBJ1-5; D is unclear. The CDR3 extends over 15 amino acids. Looked up from germline, CDR1 is MDHEN and CDR2 is SYDVKM. V was shortened by 7 bases and J by 0 bases, with 13 bases between the two germline ends. CDR3 DNA: TGTGCCAGCACCGACGGAACAGATAGCAATCAGCCCCAGCATTTT. Translated: CASTDGTDSNQPQHF. Looking up the rest from reference TRBV28 and TRBJ1-5 gives the full variable domain: DVKVTQSSRYLVKRTGEKVFLECVQDMDHENMFWYRQDPGLGLRLIYFSYDVKMKEKGDIPEGYSVSREKKERFSLILESASTNQTSMYLCASTDGTDSNQPQHFGDGTRLSIL.

This clone was observed a single time. V usage is TRBV9 and J usage is TRBJ2-1, with 7 bases that match TRBD1. V dropped 0 bases and J dropped 4; count of bases not matched to a gene: 7. The CDR3 runs to 16 residues. Germline V gene sequence: CDR1 SGDLS, CDR2 YYNGEE. Written as DNA, the CDR3 is TGTGCCAGCAGCGTAGGTATCGGGACAGCTTACAATGAGCAGTTCTTC. It codes for CASSVGIGTAYNEQFF.

The rearrangement joins TRBV28 to TRBJ1-1, with 8 bases that match TRBD1. V lost 4 bases to trimming and J lost 4 bases; unmatched junction nucleotides: 2. This CDR3 region has 13 residues. Germline V gene lookup returns CDR1 MDHEN and CDR2 SYDVKM. CDR3 residues: CASSSTGGTEAFF. CDR3 nucleotide sequence: TGTGCCAGCAGTTCAACAGGGGGCACTGAAGCTTTCTTT.

The genes are TRBV27 and TRBJ2-7, with D perhaps matching TRBD1 (6 bases). Trimming took off 2 bases at V and 5 bases at J, with 13 bases between the two ends. Germline CDR1 is MNHEY and CDR2 is SMNVEV (reference sequence). The CDR3 is 14 residues long. DNA for the CDR3: TGTGCCAGCAGTTTAAGGGGGACCCCAAACGAGCAGTACTTC. Amino acid sequence: CASSLRGTPNEQYF.

The CDR3 DNA is TGTGCCAGCAGTGACTCACAGGGGGCAGATACGCAGTATTTT. As protein: CASSDSQGADTQYF. V and J are TRBV6-4 and TRBJ2-3; 8 bases map to TRBD1. J was trimmed by 4 bases and V by 0 bases; bases with no gene match: 0. The V gene's germline CDR1 is MRHNA and CDR2 SNTAGT. This CDR3 has 14 residues.

The chain uses TRBV30 and TRBJ2-1; 9 bases fit TRBD2. Germline CDR1 GTSNPN, CDR2 SVGIG (reference sequence). The junction had 1 base not matched to a gene; V was cut back by 6 bases and J by 1 base. CDR3 length: 13 amino acids. CDR3 region: CACSGGSYNEQFF. CDR3 nucleotide sequence: TGTGCCTGCAGCGGGGGGTCCTACAATGAGCAGTTCTTC.

This chain connects TRBV19 to TRBJ2-2; 8 positions agree with TRBD1. Germline V gives CDR1 LNHDA, CDR2 SQIVND (reference sequence). With V trimmed by 8 bases and J by 0 bases, 5 bases remained unmatched. The CDR3 totals 15 residues. The CDR3 DNA follows: TGTGCCAGTGCCCCAGGGGGCGCGAACACCGGGGAGCTGTTTTTT. This gives the protein CASAPGGANTGELFF.

DNA of the CDR3: TGTGCCGTACAAATGGGACAGGGAGGGACCCAGTACTTC. This gives the protein CAVQMGQGGTQYF. This chain joins TRBV6-6 and TRBJ2-5; 9 bases line up with TRBD1. The length of the CDR3 is 13 residues. With V trimmed by 11 bases and J by 7 bases, 11 bases remained unmatched. Germline V CDR1 and CDR2: MNHNY, SVGAGI (reference sequence).

This rearrangement joins TRBV5-1 to TRBJ1-1; 8 bases are shared with TRBD1. There are 15 residues in the CDR3. V was clipped by 4 bases and J by 1 base; unmatched bases: 6. Per germline, CDR1 SGHRS and CDR2 YFSETQ. In DNA, the CDR3 is TGCGCCAGCAGCGGACAGGGTAAGGGGAACACTGAAGCTTTCTTT. This codes for CASSGQGKGNTEAFF.

The rearrangement joins TRBV5-1 to TRBJ1-2, with 9 bases identical to TRBD1. With 4 bases clipped from V and 2 bases from J, the junction kept 3 bases outside the gene matches. This CDR3 comprises 14 residues. Looked up from germline, CDR1 is SGHRS and CDR2 is YFSETQ. The CDR3 reads CASSTGTGNYGYTF. The CDR3 DNA is TGCGCCAGCAGCACCGGGACAGGGAACTATGGCTACACCTTC.

The J gene is TRBJ2-1, the V gene TRBV29-1; 8 bases align to TRBD2. J gave up 8 bases and V 7 bases, and 13 bases lay outside the gene matches. The germline gives CDR1 SQVTM, CDR2 ANQGSEA. The CDR3 loop spans 14 amino acids. The CDR3 DNA sequence: TGCAGCGCCTGGACTAGCCGACAGGCGGATGAGCAGTTCTTC. Encoded protein: CSAWTSRQADEQFF.

The V call is TRBV6-1, the J call TRBJ1-2; 9 nucleotides align to TRBD1. This CDR3 contains 15 residues. Trimming at V came to 8 bases and at J to 2 bases, leaving 9 bases not matched to a gene. CDR1 and CDR2 (germline): MNHNS, SASEGT. CDR3 nucleotide sequence: TGTGCCAGCCGGGGACAGGGCAAAGTAAACTATGGCTACACCTTC. This sequence encodes CASRGQGKVNYGYTF.

The chain combines TRBV19 with TRBJ1-3, with 12 bases lining up with TRBD1. Germline CDR1 LNHDA, CDR2 SQIVND (reference sequence). V lost 5 bases and J lost 0; bases outside the gene matches: 8. The length of the CDR3 is 18 residues. Here the CDR3 DNA reads TGTGCCAGTAGTTTCCCGGGACAGGGGGCCGCCTCTGGAAACACCATATATTTT. Its translation is CASSFPGQGAASGNTIYF.

The rearrangement links TRBV19 to TRBJ2-1; 12 bases fit TRBD1. The V gene's germline CDR1 is LNHDA and CDR2 SQIVND (reference sequence). This CDR3 is built from 17 residues. V trimming: 2 bases; J trimming: 7 bases; junction bases outside the gene matches: 9. Here the CDR3 reads CASSILTGTGGWNEQFF. CDR3 nucleotide sequence: TGTGCCAGTAGTATATTGACCGGGACAGGGGGCTGGAATGAGCAGTTCTTC.

The chain recombines TRBV19 with TRBJ2-7, with TRBD1 matching 9 bases. V shed 4 bases, J shed 5 bases, and the junction held 6 bases outside the gene matches. This CDR3 spans 14 amino acids. Germline V gene sequence: CDR1 LNHDA, CDR2 SQIVND (reference sequence). CDR3 in DNA: TGTGCCAGTAGTACCGGGACAGGGTCACACGAGCAGTACTTC. Its translation: CASSTGTGSHEQYF.

The genes are TRBV28 and TRBJ2-7; the D gene is possibly TRBD2 (6 bases). The V gene's germline CDR1 is MDHEN and CDR2 SYDVKM. This CDR3 has 13 residues. V was cut by 5 bases and J by 7 bases, with 15 bases left in between. In nucleotides, the CDR3 is TGTGCCAGCAGTCCGTGGAGCGGGCGGGAGCAGTACTTC. It encodes CASSPWSGREQYF. Drawing the rest from reference TRBV28 and TRBJ2-7, the complete variable domain is DVKVTQSSRYLVKRTGEKVFLECVQDMDHENMFWYRQDPGLGLRLIYFSYDVKMKEKGDIPEGYSVSREKKERFSLILESASTNQTSMYLCASSPWSGREQYFGPGTRLTVT.

The chain combines TRBV19 with TRBJ2-1, with 12 bases fitting TRBD1. With 5 bases clipped from V and 1 base from J, the junction kept 12 bases outside the gene matches. This CDR3 is 19 amino acids long. Germline CDR1 is LNHDA and CDR2 is SQIVND (reference sequence). Written as DNA, the CDR3 is TGTGCCAGTAGTCCCGGGACAGGGGGCAGAACCCTATCCTACAATGAGCAGTTCTTC. This translates into CASSPGTGGRTLSYNEQFF.

V usage is TRBV11-3 and J usage is TRBJ2-7; the match to TRBD2 covers 8 bases. In germline, CDR1 is SGHNT, CDR2 YENEEA. Unmatched junction bases numbered 5, after V lost 3 bases and J lost 4 bases. The CDR3 length is 14 residues. The CDR3 coding sequence is TGTGCCAGCAGCTTGGGACTAGTTTTTTACGAGCAGTACTTC. As protein: CASSLGLVFYEQYF.

The rearrangement links TRBV5-4 to TRBJ2-3; TRBD1 agrees at 8 bases. V shed 4 bases and J 1 base; nucleotides not matched to a gene: 8. The CDR3 covers 16 residues. Germline loops: CDR1 SGHNT, CDR2 YYREEE (reference sequence). The CDR3 DNA sequence: TGTGCCAGCAGCACTCCCGGGACAGGCGGCACAGATACGCAGTATTTT. This codes for CASSTPGTGGTDTQYF.

This sequence joins TRBV4-1 and TRBJ2-7; 7 nucleotides align to TRBD2. The CDR3 extends over 14 amino acids. Germline V gene sequence: CDR1 MGHRA, CDR2 YSYEKL. V lost 3 bases and J lost 5; bases outside the gene matches: 7. CDR3 protein: CASSQTSTGDEQYF. CDR3 nucleotide sequence: TGCGCCAGCAGCCAGACTAGCACCGGTGACGAGCAGTACTTC.

This sequence joins TRBV6-5 and TRBJ1-4, with D perhaps TRBD1 (5 bases). The CDR3 has 15 residues. The V gene lost 4 bases and the J gene lost 4 bases, with 13 bases spanning the gap. The germline V gene has CDR1 MNHEY and CDR2 SVGAGI. In nucleotides, the CDR3 is TGTGCCAGCAGTTGGGCAGGGAGGCATAATGAAAAACTGTTTTTT. It translates to CASSWAGRHNEKLFF.

The gene calls are TRBV7-2 and TRBJ1-1; D is ambiguous. The V gene lost 1 base and the J gene lost 1 base, with 13 bases spanning the gap. CDR1 and CDR2 (germline): SGHTA, FQGNSA. The CDR3 covers 16 residues. The CDR3 here is CASSLEGRRENTEAFF. The CDR3 nucleotides are TGTGCCAGCAGCTTAGAGGGTCGTCGGGAGAACACTGAAGCTTTCTTT. The variable domain in full, with the rest retrieved from reference TRBV7-2 and TRBJ1-1, is GAGVSQSPSNKVTEKGKDVELRCDPISGHTALYWYRQSLGQGLEFLIYFQGNSAPDKSGLPSDRFSAERTGGSVSTLTIQRTQQEDSAVYLCASSLEGRRENTEAFFGQGTRLTVV.

The V call is TRBV7-2, the J call TRBJ2-7, with 7 bases aligning to TRBD1. The germline V gene has CDR1 SGHTA and CDR2 FQGNSA. This CDR3 has 13 amino acids. The ends lost 8 bases at V and 6 bases at J; junction bases unmatched: 10. The CDR3 DNA reads as TGTGCCAGCTCCAGGGGGAATGTAGCCGAGCAGTACTTC. This encodes CASSRGNVAEQYF.

V gene TRBV7-2 combines with J gene TRBJ2-1, with 14 bases lining up with TRBD2. Germline CDR1 and CDR2: SGHTA and FQGNSA. The CDR3 totals 17 residues. Losses at the gene ends were 2 bases for V and 7 bases for J; bases not matched to a gene: 7. CDR3 sequence: CASSLKSGTSGSNEQFF. DNA of the CDR3: TGTGCCAGCAGCTTAAAGTCCGGGACTAGCGGGAGTAATGAGCAGTTCTTC.

The V call is TRBV27, the J call TRBJ2-2; tentative D call: TRBD1 (5 bases). The V end was cut by 10 bases, the J end by 1 base, with 7 bases between. CDR3 length equals 12 residues. From germline, CDR1 is MNHEY and CDR2 SMNVEV (reference sequence). The CDR3 protein is CAIQGNTGELFF. In nucleotides, the CDR3 is TGTGCCATCCAGGGGAACACCGGGGAGCTGTTTTTT.

The chain has TRBV19 and TRBJ2-1, with D possibly matching TRBD1 (6 bases). The V gene's germline CDR1 is LNHDA and CDR2 SQIVND (reference sequence). This CDR3 contains 14 residues. The V gene lost 4 bases and the J gene lost 5 bases, with 12 bases spanning the gap. This chain's CDR3 is CASSTLQGHNEQFF. The CDR3 nucleotides read TGTGCCAGTAGTACCCTACAGGGACACAATGAGCAGTTCTTC.

This clone appeared a few times. The rearrangement joins TRBV2 to TRBJ2-4; 15 bases map to TRBD2. The CDR3 contains 17 residues. J lost 6 bases, V lost 6 bases, and 9 bases had no gene match. CDR1 and CDR2 from the germline V gene are SNHLY and FYNNEI. CDR3 DNA sequence: TGTGCCAGCAGGGGGGGACTAGCGGGAGGAGGGGGAAACATTCAGTACTTC. Translating it yields CASRGGLAGGGGNIQYF.

This clone was picked up one time. The chain links TRBV6-5 to TRBJ1-5; D not resolved. The CDR3 consists of 14 residues. V lost 4 bases to trimming and J lost 3 bases, with 10 bases between them. The V gene's germline CDR1 is MNHEY and CDR2 SVGAGI. This chain's CDR3 is CASSSRFSNQPQHF. For the CDR3, the DNA is TGTGCCAGCAGTTCACGGTTTTCCAATCAGCCCCAGCATTTT.

The V gene is TRBV5-4, the J gene TRBJ2-3; D unresolved. Germline assignment: CDR1 SGHNT and CDR2 YYREEE (reference sequence). This CDR3 has 13 residues. Trimming removed 1 base from V and 1 base from J, with 4 bases in between. CDR3 DNA: TGTGCCAGCAGCTTGCGGGGCACAGATACGCAGTATTTT. Its translation: CASSLRGTDTQYF.